This T cell receptor beta chain came from a study of T cells in women clearing cervical HPV infection. Notes on the study in general: TRBV6-7 relative abundance averaged roughly 0.099% in cases and approximately 0.15% in controls. Associations may precede or follow infection; HPV-specific or memory T cells were not isolated.

All participants had a single incident cervical HPV16 infection, and prevalent HPV16 infections were excluded. Cervical HPV DNA detected by MY09/MY11 PCR, typed by dot-blot. Germline CDR1 and CDR2: KGHSH and LQKENI. V dropped 6 bases and J dropped 6; count of bases not matched to a gene: 15. This CDR3 region has 16 residues. Turning to this clone: Its antigen is as yet unknown. The CDR3 end is not reached by the read, which stops 3 residues before it; the germline J gene fills it in.

The protocol was immunoSEQ multiplex PCR, while the TCRdb copy is restricted to in-frame clones and leaves out a portion. The sample table sets out 31,000 or so clones. This chain links TRBV18 with TRBJ2-7; 9 nucleotides agree with TRBD1. The sequencing sample was made of blood buffy coat. The clonotype was recovered from a woman aged 18 to 69 with a cervical HPV16 infection that either progressed to CIN3+ or cleared (not recorded which). The CDR3 sequence: CASSSEQGALGSEQYF. The part of the CDR3 DNA that was read is TGTGCCAGCTCCTCCGAACAGGGGGCCTTGGGGAGCGAG.